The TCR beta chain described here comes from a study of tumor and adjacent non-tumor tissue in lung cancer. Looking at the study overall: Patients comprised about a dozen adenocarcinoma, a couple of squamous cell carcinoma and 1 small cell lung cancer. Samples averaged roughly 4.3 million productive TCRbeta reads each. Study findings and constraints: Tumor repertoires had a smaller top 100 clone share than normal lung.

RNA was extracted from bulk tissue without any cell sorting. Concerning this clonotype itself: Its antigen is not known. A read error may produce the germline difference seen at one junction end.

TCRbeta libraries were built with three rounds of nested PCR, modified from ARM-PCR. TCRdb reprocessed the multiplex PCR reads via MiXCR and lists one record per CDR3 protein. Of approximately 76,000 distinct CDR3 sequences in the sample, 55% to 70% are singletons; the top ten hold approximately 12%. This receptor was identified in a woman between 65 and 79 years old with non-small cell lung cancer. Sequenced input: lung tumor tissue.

CDR3 residues: CSIEERNTGELFF. As DNA, the CDR3 is TGTAGCATTGAAGAACGGAACACCGGGGAGCTGTTTTTT. The chain has TRBV29-1 and TRBJ2-2; D uncertain. The CDR3 totals 13 residues. Germline loops: CDR1 SQVTM, CDR2 ANQGSEA.